This TCR beta chain was captured in a study of type 1 regulatory T cells. Across the study: T-allo10 is an in vitro-generated, Tr1-enriched CD4 T cell product specific for alloantigen.

Via MiXCR, TCRdb re-called the reads, giving one row per CDR3 protein. The table has around 64,000 distinct CDR3 sequences, more than 20% seen once. Overall study results and limits: Type 1 regulatory T cells had a more restricted TCR repertoire than non-type 1 regulatory T cells.

Worth noting for this clonotype: Its target is not known.

Specimen: cultured type 1 regulatory T (Tr1) cells, either the whole culture or a sorted fraction (not recorded which). The sequence derives from a human donor in good health.

CDR3 sequence: CASRTNSAGFPNQPQHF. The CDR3 bases are TGTGCCAGCAGGACAAACTCCGCTGGGTTTCCCAATCAGCCCCAGCATTTT. The chain joins TRBV2 to TRBJ1-5; D unresolved. The germline gives CDR1 SNHLY, CDR2 FYNNEI. The CDR3 sequence is 17 residues long. Trimming left V 6 bases short and J 3 bases short, with 21 bases between.